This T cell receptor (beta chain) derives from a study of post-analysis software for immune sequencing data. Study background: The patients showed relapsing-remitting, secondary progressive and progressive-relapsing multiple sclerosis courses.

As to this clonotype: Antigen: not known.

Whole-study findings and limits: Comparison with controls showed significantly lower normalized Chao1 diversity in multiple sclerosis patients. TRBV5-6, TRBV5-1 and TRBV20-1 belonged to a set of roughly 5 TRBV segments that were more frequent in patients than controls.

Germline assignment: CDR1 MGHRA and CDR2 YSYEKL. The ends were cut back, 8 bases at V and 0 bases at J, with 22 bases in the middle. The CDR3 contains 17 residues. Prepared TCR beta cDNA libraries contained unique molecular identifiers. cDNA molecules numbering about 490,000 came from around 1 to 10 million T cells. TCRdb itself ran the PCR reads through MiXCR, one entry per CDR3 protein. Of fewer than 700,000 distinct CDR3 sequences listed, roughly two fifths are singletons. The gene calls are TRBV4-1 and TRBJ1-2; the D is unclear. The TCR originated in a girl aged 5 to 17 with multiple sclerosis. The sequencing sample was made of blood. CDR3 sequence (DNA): TGCGCCAGCCTGCCCGGCGGGCGGGCGAAGGCTAACTATGGCTACACCTTC. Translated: CASLPGGRAKANYGYTF.